This TCR beta chain was identified during a study of a mutant IDH1 vaccine in newly diagnosed glioma (dated by TCRdb to the early 2020s). In terms of the full investigation: Across visits V03 through V10, patients got a total of eight vaccinations, given in weeks 1, 3, 5, 7, 11, 15, 19 and 23. Vaccination was initiated 4-6 weeks after radiotherapy alone, or concurrently with temozolomide cycles in the chemotherapy-containing groups. Of the approximately 35 treated patients, about 60% were male and around 40% were female, and the mean age was approximately 41 years. Before enrollment, patients had received standard therapy of radiotherapy alone, temozolomide alone, or radiochemotherapy with temozolomide; most received the combination. Peripheral blood samples were drawn at six visits, namely V03 (baseline), V05, V07, V10, V12 and V13. For exploratory analyses, longitudinal TCRB deep sequencing was carried out in roughly 23 treated patients wherever samples were available. General findings and caveats noted by the study authors: No apparent relationship was observed between pseudoprogression and alterations in the top peripheral T cell clonotypes detected by TCRB sequencing. Selection of PBMC samples for TCRB deep sequencing was based on availability. According to the authors, sample limitations meant that analyses of patient blood samples could not be reproduced. Across multiple MHC alleles, vaccine-induced immune responses were seen in 85% to 95% of patients.

Comment on this clone: It has no known antigen specificity. No much larger clonotype is one base removed from it; base qualities were not supplied.

According to the germline V gene, CDR1 reads MGHRA and CDR2 reads YSYEKL. Its CDR3 holds 15 amino acids, cysteine through phenylalanine. The only DNA kept is the CDR3, 45 bases in frame from the first base. From V the trimming removes 3 bases and from J it removes 7 bases, while the gene matches leave 10 bases of the junction unaccounted for. What this sample's time point label stands for: week 23, last vaccination. Every vaccine dose consisted of 300 ug of a 20-mer mutant IDH1 peptide in Montanide, administered subcutaneously together with topical imiquimod. All donors had newly diagnosed IDH1-mutant astrocytomas of WHO grade 3 or 4 that showed loss of nuclear ATRX. The samples were drawn from NOA16, a multicentre, single-arm, open-label phase I trial in Germany that tested a mutant IDH1 peptide vaccine in humans for the first time. The DNeasy Blood and Tissue Kit was used to extract genomic DNA from EDTA blood for TCRB sequencing.

To prepare the library, the immunoSEQ multiplex PCR assay was applied. Rearranged TCR beta chain sequences were amplified with the hsTCRB Kit following the manufacturer's protocol. An Illumina MiSeq was used to sequence the TCRB libraries. Regarding the original processing steps: The proprietary platform of the kit vendor was used for demultiplexing, trimming and gene mapping. TCRdb took this table from immuneACCESS and kept in-frame rearrangements with V and J called. Such tables lack part of the clones; where checked against another copy, unresolved V genes explain under half of the gap, and the rest is unexplained. The D gene and trimming were derived from the DNA, and the V and J assignments and clone size from that table. The sample data list around 80,000 clones, and more than 70% of these were observed just once. The ten largest clones take up 0.75% to 0.95% of the sample.

The input for sequencing was PBMCs, taken from a glioma patient whose treatment included an IDH1 peptide vaccine. The rearrangement joined TRBV4-1 to TRBJ1-2; TRBD1 agrees with 8 junctional bases. The TCR sequence derives from a woman aged 50 to 60 with glioma. The CDR3 here reads CASSHPGQGSAGYTF. The DNA sequence is given as TGCGCCAGCAGCCACCCCGGACAGGGATCCGCTGGCTACACCTTC.